These T cell receptor beta chains were read from a single sample in a study of blood T cell repertoires in COVID-19. Repertoires were generated with immunoSEQ multiplex PCR, while TCRdb's copy carries only in-frame clones and drops some. This sample yields around 26,000 clones, of which 82% are seen a single time; 30% to 35% belongs to the top ten. Sequencing was carried out using peripheral blood. These TCRs come from a human donor in a cohort sampled during active COVID-19. CDR3s include the opening cysteine and the closing phenylalanine or tryptophan. D genes are given only for firm matches. A clone size is listed for some rows: how often the clone was seen (once, few, many), or a class if it is expanded.

>TRBJ2-5|TRBV18|.|.
TGTGCCAGCTCAGAGTCCGGGACAAAAGAGACCCAGTACTTC
CASSESGTKETQYF
>TRBJ2-3|TRBV7-9|TRBD2|.
TGTGCCAGCAGCTTTGTTAGCGGGGGGCTCTCTAGCACAGATACGCAGTATTTT
CASSFVSGGLSSTDTQYF
>TRBJ2-7|TRBV7-9|.|.
TGTGCCAGCAGCTTAGAGTCGACAGGATCCTACGAGCAGTACTTC
CASSLESTGSYEQYF
>TRBJ1-6|TRBV3-1/TRBV3-2|.|.
TGTGCCAGCAGCCCCCCGGGACAAGGTTCTTCACCCCTCCACTTT
CASSPPGQGSSPLHF
>TRBJ2-1|TRBV7-2|TRBD2|.
TGTGCCAGCAGCTTAGGAATAGGACTAGCGGTTGACAATGAGCAGTTCTTC
CASSLGIGLAVDNEQFF
>TRBJ1-2|TRBV29-1|.|.
TGCAGCGTTGAGGGCGGGGGGGGCAGGTACGGCTACACCTTC
CSVEGGGGRYGYTF
>TRBJ2-3|TRBV7-8|TRBD1|few
TGTGCCAGCAGCTCAACAGGGGAGAAGGGCACAGATACGCAGTATTTT
CASSSTGEKGTDTQYF
>TRBJ1-4|TRBV5-4|TRBD1|.
TGTGCCAGCAGCCCGCCCCCGACAGGGAACGAAAAACTGTTTTTT
CASSPPPTGNEKLFF
>TRBJ1-2|TRBV9|TRBD1|once
TGTGCCAGCAGCCCTTGGGGACAGGGGGCGGATGGCTACACCTTC
CASSPWGQGADGYTF
>TRBJ1-1|TRBV7-2|.|.
TGTGCCAGCAGCAACCGACAGCTGTCCCAAGCTTTCTTT
CASSNRQLSQAFF
>TRBJ1-1|TRBV7-8|.|few
TGTGCCAGCAGCTTAGTTAGGGAGGGTGAAGCTTTCTTT
CASSLVREGEAFF
>TRBJ2-1|TRBV20-1|TRBD2|once
TGCAGTGCTAGTGAGCGGGGGCCCGAATATGAGCAGTTCTTC
CSASERGPEYEQFF
>TRBJ1-1|TRBV9|.|.
TGTGCCAGCAGCGGAACAGGGACGCTCACTGAAGCTTTCTTT
CASSGTGTLTEAFF
>TRBJ2-7|TRBV7-2|.|.
TGTGCCAGCAGCCTGGTTGGGCCTGAGCAGTACTTC
CASSLVGPEQYF
>TRBJ2-7|TRBV28|.|.
TGTGCCAGCAGCCCACCGCAAACTGTTGGGAGCTACGAGCAGTACTTC
CASSPPQTVGSYEQYF
>TRBJ2-3|TRBV18|TRBD1|.
TGTGCCAGCTCACTTGACAGGGTTGATACGCAGTATTTT
CASSLDRVDTQYF
>TRBJ2-1|TRBV7-3|TRBD2|.
TGTGCCAGCAGCTTGCGACTAGCGGCTAACAATGAGCAGTTCTTC
CASSLRLAANNEQFF
>TRBJ2-7|TRBV29-1|.|.
TGCAGCGTTGTATCCCTTTACGAGCAGTACTTC
CSVVSLYEQYF
>TRBJ2-6|TRBV2|.|.
TGTGCCAGCAGTGATAAGCGGTTCTCTGGGGCCAACGTCCTGACTTTC
CASSDKRFSGANVLTF
>TRBJ2-1|TRBV7-8|TRBD2|.
TGTGCCAGCAGCTTTAGCGGGGGGAGGAATGAGCAGTTCTTC
CASSFSGGRNEQFF
>TRBJ2-7|TRBV11-2|TRBD2|few
TGTGCCAGCGGACTAGCGGGAGGGCCCTACGAGCAGTACTTC
CASGLAGGPYEQYF
>TRBJ2-3|TRBV24-1|TRBD1|once
TGTGCCGTCAGAGGGGGCGGTAACACAGATACGCAGTATTTT
CAVRGGGNTDTQYF
>TRBJ2-1|TRBV3-1/TRBV3-2|.|.
TGTGCCAGCAGCCCAAGCGGGCCCTTAAATGAGCAGTTCTTC
CASSPSGPLNEQFF
>TRBJ2-7|TRBV6-2/TRBV6-3|.|few
TGTGCCAGCAGTTCCGGTGGGAGTAGGAACGAGCAGTACTTC
CASSSGGSRNEQYF
>TRBJ2-1|TRBV6-6|.|.
TGTGCCAGCAGTTATAGCCTCTACAATGAGCAGTTCTTC
CASSYSLYNEQFF
>TRBJ2-7|TRBV7-9|TRBD1|once
TGTGCCAGCAGCCGGGGGACAGGGGTCTCCTACGAGCAGTACTTC
CASSRGTGVSYEQYF
>TRBJ2-5|TRBV5-1|.|.
TGCGCCAGCAGCGGAGTTCGGATTGAGACCCAGTACTTC
CASSGVRIETQYF
>TRBJ2-7|TRBV11-2|.|.
TGTGCCAGCAGCCCGCGGTACGAGCAGTACTTC
CASSPRYEQYF
>TRBJ2-3|TRBV7-2|.|.
TGTGCCAGCAGCTTAGTGAGGGGGGGCCGGTCCAATACGCAGTATTTT
CASSLVRGGRSNTQYF
>TRBJ2-3|TRBV6-6|.|once
TGTGCCAGCAGTTGGACAGTAGATACGCAGTATTTT
CASSWTVDTQYF
>TRBJ2-7|TRBV7-2|TRBD1|.
TGTGCCAGCAGTTTGGGGAAGGGGGCCGGCTACGAGCAGTACTTC
CASSLGKGAGYEQYF
>TRBJ2-7|TRBV5-1|.|.
TGCGCCAGCAGCTTGGGGGACACGGGGACCTACGAGCAGTACTTC
CASSLGDTGTYEQYF
>TRBJ1-5|TRBV4-2|TRBD1|once
TGTGCCAGCAGCCAAGATGGGGACAGTTATCAGCCCCAGCATTTT
CASSQDGDSYQPQHF
>TRBJ1-4|TRBV5-1|TRBD1|.
TGCGCCACCCGAAGAACCGGGACAGGGGATGAAAAACTGTTTTTT
CATRRTGTGDEKLFF
>TRBJ2-1|TRBV5-1|.|.
TGCGCCAGCAGCTTGGGGGCAGGGGACAATGAGCAGTTCTTC
CASSLGAGDNEQFF
>TRBJ2-7|TRBV11-2|.|once
TGTGCCAGCAGCAACTCATTTTCGACAGGTCGGTACGAGCAGTACTTC
CASSNSFSTGRYEQYF
>TRBJ2-3|TRBV7-2|TRBD2|.
TGTGCCAGCAACCAGCGGGAGGTGGGGTCAGATACGCAGTATTTT
CASNQREVGSDTQYF
>TRBJ2-3|TRBV6-6|TRBD2|.
TGTGCCAGCAGTTACGTAGCGGGGGGCACCACAGATACGCAGTATTTT
CASSYVAGGTTDTQYF
>TRBJ1-2|TRBV4-2|.|.
TGTGCCAGCAGCCAAGAGGGGTACGGGGGCTATGGCTACACCTTC
CASSQEGYGGYGYTF
>TRBJ2-3|TRBV3-1/TRBV3-2|TRBD2|.
TGTGCCAGCAGCCAACCGACTAGCGGGGGCACAGATACGCAGTATTTT
CASSQPTSGGTDTQYF
>TRBJ2-7|TRBV7-9|.|.
TGTGCCAGCAGCTTGGCGTTAGGGGAACCCTACGAGCAGTACTTC
CASSLALGEPYEQYF
>TRBJ2-5|TRBV19|TRBD2|.
TGTGCCAGTGAAACTAGCGGCGAGACCCAGTACTTC
CASETSGETQYF
>TRBJ1-1|TRBV12-3/TRBV12-4|.|.
TGTGCCAGCAGTTTTATGAACACTGAAGCTTTCTTT
CASSFMNTEAFF
>TRBJ2-1|TRBV6-2/TRBV6-3|.|.
TGTGCCAGCAGTTACGATTTCTTCGGTGTTGGGGGGGCCAGGAATGAGCAGTTCTTC
CASSYDFFGVGGARNEQFF
>TRBJ2-7|TRBV10-1|TRBD2|.
TGCGCCAGCGGAAAAAGCGGGAACTACGAGCAGTACTTC
CASGKSGNYEQYF
>TRBJ1-4|TRBV7-9|.|.
TGTGCCAGCAGCTTATGGGGGCAGGGATCGGTGAATGAAAAACTGTTTTTT
CASSLWGQGSVNEKLFF
>TRBJ2-5|TRBV11-2|TRBD2|.
TGTGCCAGCACCGTAGCGCGGGGGGGACAAGAGACCCAGTACTTC
CASTVARGGQETQYF
>TRBJ1-1|TRBV19|.|.
TGTGCCAGTAGTCGCAGGGGCGTCACTGAAGCTTTCTTT
CASSRRGVTEAFF
>TRBJ2-7|TRBV28|TRBD2|.
TGTGCCAGCAGCTCCGGGGGGGGCGAATCCTACGAGCAGTACTTC
CASSSGGGESYEQYF
>TRBJ1-4|TRBV6-5|.|.
TGTGCCAGCAGTTTAGTGGCAGGGGCTAATGAAAAACTGTTTTTT
CASSLVAGANEKLFF
>TRBJ1-1|TRBV7-8|.|.
TGTGCCAGCCTGGGAGGGGACGGGGTAACTGAAGCTTTCTTT
CASLGGDGVTEAFF
>TRBJ1-3|TRBV5-6|.|.
TGTGCCAGCAGGGATAGCCATTCTGGAAACACCATATATTTT
CASRDSHSGNTIYF
>TRBJ2-1|TRBV27|TRBD2|.
TGTGCCAGCAGTTCGGGACTAGCGGGGCAAAGCTCCTACAATGAGCAGTTCTTC
CASSSGLAGQSSYNEQFF
>TRBJ2-1|TRBV25-1|.|.
TGTGCCAGCAGTCTCGGGGGACTCAATGAGCAGTTCTTC
CASSLGGLNEQFF
>TRBJ1-6|TRBV5-4|.|.
TGTGCCAGCGGACCGACAGAAAGCTCCTATAATTCACCCCTCCACTTT
CASGPTESSYNSPLHF
>TRBJ2-5|TRBV5-8|.|.
TGTGCCAGCAACCCCCCGGGGAGCAGCCAAGAGACCCAGTACTTC
CASNPPGSSQETQYF
>TRBJ1-2|TRBV28|.|.
TGTGCCAGCAGTACCTACCTCGGGGGAAACTATGGCTACACCTTC
CASSTYLGGNYGYTF
>TRBJ2-7|TRBV7-9|.|.
TGTGCCAGCAGCTCAGGGGCGGCTGGGTACGAGCAGTACTTC
CASSSGAAGYEQYF